This T cell receptor beta chain came from a study of vaccination effects on CD4 cells after COVID-19. As concerns this clone: The antigen remains unidentified.

With 9 to 11 days of culture completed, CD4+ T cells were isolated. Germline V lookup: CDR1 SGHRS, CDR2 YFSETQ. The ends were cut back, 0 bases at V and 7 bases at J, with 16 bases in the middle. The CDR3 has 15 residues. TCRdb keeps only in-frame clones here, not all; method: immunoSEQ multiplex PCR. The repertoire holds tens of thousands of clones, 65% to 70% seen once, with over 4% in the top ten. The receptor's source is a human donor who received a COVID-19 vaccine. The rearrangement uses TRBV5-1 and TRBJ1-1; a weak D match, TRBD1 (5 bases). The sequenced sample was CD4+ T cells from PBMCs cultured without peptide, obtained before COVID-19 vaccination. CDR3 amino acids: CASSLEGQLYDEAFF. The CDR3 DNA follows: TGCGCCAGCAGCTTGGAAGGACAACTTTATGATGAAGCTTTCTTT.